These T cell receptor beta chains were read from a single sample in a study of blood T cell repertoires in COVID-19. Using immunoSEQ multiplex PCR, the repertoire was profiled, and TCRdb retains in-frame clones only, with some absent. The data contain some 150,000 clones, around 81% of them seen just once; the ten biggest clones take up about 3.1%. The sample taken for sequencing was peripheral blood. The receptors here all came from a woman in her thirties or forties with active or convalescent COVID-19. Both conserved end residues are part of each CDR3. D genes are given only for firm matches. Only some rows state a clone size, as once, few, many or a class for expanded clones.

CDR3aa,CDR3nt,j_gene,d_gene,len,v_gene,abundance
CASKGLTRNYGYTF,TGTGCCAGCAAGGGGTTGACCCGAAACTATGGCTACACCTTC,TRBJ1-2,NA,14,TRBV2,NA
CASSWAPTEAFF,TGTGCCAGCAGTTGGGCTCCCACTGAAGCTTTCTTT,TRBJ1-1,NA,12,TRBV28,NA
CASSQGETPLYEQYF,TGCGCCAGCAGCCAAGGAGAGACTCCTCTCTACGAGCAGTACTTC,TRBJ2-7,NA,15,TRBV4-1,NA
CASSLADPGQHMNTEAFF,TGTGCCAGCAGCTTAGCAGACCCGGGACAGCATATGAACACTGAAGCTTTCTTT,TRBJ1-1,TRBD1,18,TRBV7-6,NA
CASSFGQAPNQPQHF,TGCGCCAGCAGCTTCGGACAGGCCCCCAATCAGCCCCAGCATTTT,TRBJ1-5,TRBD1,15,TRBV5-1,NA
CAVLQGADYGYTF,TGTGCCGTTCTACAGGGGGCCGACTATGGCTACACCTTC,TRBJ1-2,TRBD1,13,TRBV5-4,NA
CASSFRGHEKLFF,TGTGCCAGCAGCTTTAGGGGCCATGAAAAACTGTTTTTT,TRBJ1-4,NA,13,TRBV7-2,NA
CASSEDRLDTGELFF,TGTGCCAGCAGTGAAGACAGGTTAGACACCGGGGAGCTGTTTTTT,TRBJ2-2,NA,15,TRBV2,NA
CASSLRVRDEAFF,TGTGCCAGCAGTTTAAGGGTCCGGGATGAAGCTTTCTTT,TRBJ1-1,NA,13,TRBV27,NA
CASSTLGGPRPQHF,TGTGCCAGCAGTACCCTGGGGGGGCCGAGGCCCCAGCATTTT,TRBJ1-5,NA,14,TRBV28,NA
CASSLVQVLYNSPLHF,TGTGCCAGCAGCTTGGTACAGGTGCTATATAATTCACCCCTCCACTTT,TRBJ1-6,NA,16,TRBV5-5,once
CASRGGDRAPDTQYF,TGTGCCAGCAGGGGTGGGGACAGGGCGCCAGATACGCAGTATTTT,TRBJ2-3,TRBD1,15,TRBV3-1/TRBV3-2,NA
CASSFDRGDPGGYTF,TGTGCCAGCAGTTTCGACAGGGGGGACCCCGGTGGCTACACCTTC,TRBJ1-2,TRBD1,15,TRBV27,NA
CASSLGRRRGGPSSYEQYF,TGTGCCAGCAGCTTAGGACGGCGGCGGGGGGGCCCCAGCTCCTACGAGCAGTACTTC,TRBJ2-7,TRBD2,19,TRBV7-2,NA
CASSRGGEAFF,TGTGCCAGCAGCCGGGGGGGTGAAGCTTTCTTT,TRBJ1-1,NA,11,TRBV9,NA